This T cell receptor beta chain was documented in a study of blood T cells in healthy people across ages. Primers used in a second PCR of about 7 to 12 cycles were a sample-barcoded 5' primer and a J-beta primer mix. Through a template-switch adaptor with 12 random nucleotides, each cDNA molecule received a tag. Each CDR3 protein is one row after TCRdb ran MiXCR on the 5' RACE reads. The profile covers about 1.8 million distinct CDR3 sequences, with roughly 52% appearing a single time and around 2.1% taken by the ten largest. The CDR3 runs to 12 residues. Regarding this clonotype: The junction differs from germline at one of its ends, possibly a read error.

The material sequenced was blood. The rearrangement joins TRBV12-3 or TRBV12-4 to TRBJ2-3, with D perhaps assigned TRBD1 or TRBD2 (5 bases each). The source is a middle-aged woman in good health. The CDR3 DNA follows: TGTGCCAGCAGCGGGACCGCAGATGCGCAGTATTTT. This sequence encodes CASSGTADAQYF.